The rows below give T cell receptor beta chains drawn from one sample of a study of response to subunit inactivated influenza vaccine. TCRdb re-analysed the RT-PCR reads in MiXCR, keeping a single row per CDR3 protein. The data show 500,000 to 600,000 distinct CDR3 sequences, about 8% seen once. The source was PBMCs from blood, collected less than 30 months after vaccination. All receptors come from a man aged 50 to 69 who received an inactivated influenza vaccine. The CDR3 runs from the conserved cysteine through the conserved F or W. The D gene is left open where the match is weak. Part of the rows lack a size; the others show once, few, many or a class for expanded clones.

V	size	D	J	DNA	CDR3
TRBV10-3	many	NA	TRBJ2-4	TGTGCCATCAGCTTGGGTGGGAACATTCAGTACTTC	CAISLGGNIQYF
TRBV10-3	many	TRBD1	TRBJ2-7	TGTGCCATCAGTGAGTCCGGACAGGGAATAAGCGAGCAGTACTTC	CAISESGQGISEQYF
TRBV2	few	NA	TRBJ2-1	TGTGCCAGCAGTGAAAGGGGCCCACTTCACAATGAGCAGTTCTTC	CASSERGPLHNEQFF
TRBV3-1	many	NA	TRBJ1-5	TGTGCCAGCAGCCAATGGCGAAATCAGCCCCAGCATTTT	CASSQWRNQPQHF
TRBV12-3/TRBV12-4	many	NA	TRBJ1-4	TGTGCCAGCAGTCCAGGACAGTCCAAGGGAGAAAAACTGTTTTTT	CASSPGQSKGEKLFF
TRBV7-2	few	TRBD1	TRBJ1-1	TGTGCCAGCAGCCCTCGAGGACAGGGTAGAACTGAAGCTTTCTTT	CASSPRGQGRTEAFF
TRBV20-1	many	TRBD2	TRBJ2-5	TGCAGTGCTATTAACGGGGGGGCGTACCAAGAGACCCAGTACTTC	CSAINGGAYQETQYF
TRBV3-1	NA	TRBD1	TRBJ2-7	TGTGCCAGCAGGGAGACAGGGTCTGGCGAGCAGTACTTC	CASRETGSGEQYF
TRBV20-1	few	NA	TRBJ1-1	TGCAGTGCCGGAGCGGGGTGGGTGACCACTGAAGCTTTCTTT	CSAGAGWVTTEAFF
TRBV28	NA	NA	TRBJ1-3	TGTGCCAGCAGTACAGGGAGCTCTGGAAACACCATATATTTT	CASSTGSSGNTIYF
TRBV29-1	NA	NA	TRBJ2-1	TGCAGCGTTGAAGGGGGGGCCTACAATGAGCAGTTCTTC	CSVEGGAYNEQFF
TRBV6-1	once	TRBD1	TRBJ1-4	TGTGCCAGCAGTGAAGTGGACAGGGGGCTTGGTGAAAAACTGTTTTTT	CASSEVDRGLGEKLFF
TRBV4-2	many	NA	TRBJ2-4	TGTGCCAGCAGCCAAGAATGGAACAGGGCGGGAGACATTCAGTACTTC	CASSQEWNRAGDIQYF
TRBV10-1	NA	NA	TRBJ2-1	TGCGCCCGCAGGACGGCATCCTACAATGAGCAGTTCTTC	CARRTASYNEQFF
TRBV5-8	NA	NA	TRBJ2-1	TGTGCCAGCAGCTTGGAAGGGAACCCCTACAATGAGCAGTTCTTC	CASSLEGNPYNEQFF
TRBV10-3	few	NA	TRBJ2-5	TGTGCCATCAGTGATTGGGCCTCGGAGACCCAGTACTTC	CAISDWASETQYF
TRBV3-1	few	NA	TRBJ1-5	TGTGCCAGCAGCCAAGACAGGGTTGGCTATGGCAATCAGCCCCAGCATTTT	CASSQDRVGYGNQPQHF
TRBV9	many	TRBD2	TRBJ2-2	TGTGCCAGCAGCTTCCGGACTAGGTCCACCGGGGAGCTGTTTTTT	CASSFRTRSTGELFF
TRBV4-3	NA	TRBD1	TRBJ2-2	TGCGCCAGCAGCCAACACAGGGGGGTACAAACCGGGGAGCTGTTTTTT	CASSQHRGVQTGELFF
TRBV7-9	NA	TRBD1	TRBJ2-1	TGTGCCAGCAGCCCCTGGACAGGGGGCGGGGGCAATGAGCAGTTCTTC	CASSPWTGGGGNEQFF
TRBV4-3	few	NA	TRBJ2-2	TGCGCCAGCAGCCCCAGTAGGGGCGGGGTAAACGGGGAGCTGTTTTTT	CASSPSRGGVNGELFF
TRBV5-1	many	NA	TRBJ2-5	TGCGCCAGCAGCTTGGCCCTCACTAGGAGGAAAGAGACCCAGTACTTC	CASSLALTRRKETQYF
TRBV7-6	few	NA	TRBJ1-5	TGTGCCAGCAGCCCACCCCCAAGGGCAGGTGGCAATCAGCCCCAGCATTTT	CASSPPPRAGGNQPQHF
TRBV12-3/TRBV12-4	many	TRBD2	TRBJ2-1	TGTGCCAGCAGTATACGGGGGGGCATAGGATACAATGAGCAGTTCTTC	CASSIRGGIGYNEQFF
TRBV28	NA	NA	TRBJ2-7	TGTGCCAGCAGTTTAGTACAGTACGAGCAGTACTTC	CASSLVQYEQYF
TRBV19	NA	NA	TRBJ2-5	TGTGCCAGTAGTCTCCAATGGACGGAAGAGACCCAGTACTTC	CASSLQWTEETQYF
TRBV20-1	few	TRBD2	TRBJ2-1	TGCAGTGCTAGAGTCCGGGACTACTACAATGAGCAGTTCTTC	CSARVRDYYNEQFF
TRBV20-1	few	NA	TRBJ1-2	TGCAGTGCTAACAGGCTTCAGTTTGTTGCTGGCTACACCTTC	CSANRLQFVAGYTF
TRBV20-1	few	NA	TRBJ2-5	TGCAGTGCTAGAGGGCTTCGGACAGCCCAAGAGACCCAGTACTTC	CSARGLRTAQETQYF
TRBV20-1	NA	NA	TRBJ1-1	TGCAGTGCTAGGGACGGGACACAAAACACTGAAGCTTTCTTT	CSARDGTQNTEAFF
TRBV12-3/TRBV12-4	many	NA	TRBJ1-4	TGTGCCAGCAGTTTAGACGGGCCTAATGAAAAACTGTTTTTT	CASSLDGPNEKLFF
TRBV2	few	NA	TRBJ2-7	TGTGCCAGCAGGGACGGGGGATATACCTACGAGCAGTACTTC	CASRDGGYTYEQYF
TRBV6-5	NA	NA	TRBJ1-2	TGTGCCAGCACCCAACAGGGCTATGGCTACACCTTC	CASTQQGYGYTF
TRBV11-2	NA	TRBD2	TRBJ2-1	TGTGCCAGCAGCTCCACTTTACTAGCGGGATTTAACAATGAGCAGTTCTTC	CASSSTLLAGFNNEQFF
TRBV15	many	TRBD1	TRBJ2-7	TGTGCCACCAGCAGATCAAGGGGGCAGCTCTACGAGCAGTACTTC	CATSRSRGQLYEQYF
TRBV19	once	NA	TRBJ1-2	TGTGCCAGTAGTATAGTAATGGGGCAGGGATCGGATGGCTACACCTTC	CASSIVMGQGSDGYTF
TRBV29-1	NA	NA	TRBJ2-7	TGCAGCTTCCGCAGGGGCGGCGAGCAGTACTTC	CSFRRGGEQYF
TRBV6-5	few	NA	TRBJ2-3	TGTGCCAGCAGTTACTCGAGGAGGGATCGAGGCACAGATACGCAGTATTTT	CASSYSRRDRGTDTQYF
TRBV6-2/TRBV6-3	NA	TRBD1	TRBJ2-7	TGTGCCAGCAGTTATGGGGGACAGGGGGCGAAGTACGAGCAGTACTTC	CASSYGGQGAKYEQYF